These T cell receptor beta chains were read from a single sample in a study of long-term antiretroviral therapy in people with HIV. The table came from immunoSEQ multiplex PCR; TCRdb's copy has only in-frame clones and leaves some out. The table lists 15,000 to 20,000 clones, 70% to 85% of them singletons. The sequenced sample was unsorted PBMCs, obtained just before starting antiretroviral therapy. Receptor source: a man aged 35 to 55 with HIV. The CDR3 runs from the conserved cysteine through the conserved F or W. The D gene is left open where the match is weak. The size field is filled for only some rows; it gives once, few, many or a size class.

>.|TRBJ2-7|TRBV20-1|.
TGCAGTGCCACACAGGACTACGAGCAGTACTTC
CSATQDYEQYF
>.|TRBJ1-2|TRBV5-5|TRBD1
TGTGCCAGCAGCGAGGGACAGCGAAACTATGGCTACACCTTC
CASSEGQRNYGYTF
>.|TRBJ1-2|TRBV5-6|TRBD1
TGTGCCAGCAGCTTATTAGAGGCAGGGGGAACCTATGGCTACACCTTC
CASSLLEAGGTYGYTF
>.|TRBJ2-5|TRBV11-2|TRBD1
TGTGCCAGCAGCTTAGGGGGGATGACAGGGAACCCAATCCAAGAGACCCAGTACTTC
CASSLGGMTGNPIQETQYF
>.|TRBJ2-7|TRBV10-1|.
TGCGCCAGCAGTAGGGGGGCTTCCTACGAGCAGTACTTC
CASSRGASYEQYF
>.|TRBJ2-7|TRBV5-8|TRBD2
TGTGCCAGCAGCTTGGGACTAGCGGGAGGCTACGAGCAGTACTTC
CASSLGLAGGYEQYF
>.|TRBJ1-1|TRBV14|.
TGTGCCAGCAGCCAAGATCGGGCAGGTTCGGGGACTGAAGCTTTCTTT
CASSQDRAGSGTEAFF
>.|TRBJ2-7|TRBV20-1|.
TGCAGTGCCCCAGGTCAGAACGAGCAGTACTTC
CSAPGQNEQYF
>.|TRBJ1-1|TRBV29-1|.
TGCAGCGTCCTTGATAGGGGTGAAGCTTTCTTT
CSVLDRGEAFF
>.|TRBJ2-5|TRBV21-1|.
TGTGCCAGCAGCAAGGTAGCGGTGCAAGAGACCCAGTACTTC
CASSKVAVQETQYF
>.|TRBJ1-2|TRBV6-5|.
TGTGCCAGCAGTTACCCCCTAGGGGGAGGCGATGGCTACACCTTC
CASSYPLGGGDGYTF
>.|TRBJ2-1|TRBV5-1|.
TGCGCCAGCAGCTTGCGGAGCTCTGTCGATGAGCAGTTCTTC
CASSLRSSVDEQFF
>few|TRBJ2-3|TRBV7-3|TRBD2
TGTGCCAGCTCACCCCGGGGGTTAGCGGGAGGGCCTAGCACAGATACGCAGTATTTT
CASSPRGLAGGPSTDTQYF
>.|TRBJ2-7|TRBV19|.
TGTGCCAGTAGTAGCGACAGTTTCGACTACGAGCAGTACTTC
CASSSDSFDYEQYF
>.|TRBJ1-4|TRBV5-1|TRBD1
TGCGCCAGCAGCCGACAGGGGGTGAATGAAAAACTGTTTTTT
CASSRQGVNEKLFF
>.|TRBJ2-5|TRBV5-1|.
TGCGCCAGCAGCTTGGCCGGGACACTAGAAGAGACCCAGTACTTC
CASSLAGTLEETQYF
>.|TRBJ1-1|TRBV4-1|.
TGCGCCAGCAGCCCAAAGGGGTGGCTGAACACTGAAGCTTTCTTT
CASSPKGWLNTEAFF
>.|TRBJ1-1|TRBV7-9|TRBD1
TGTGCCAGCAGCCAGGGACAGGGGAACACTGAAGCTTTCTTT
CASSQGQGNTEAFF
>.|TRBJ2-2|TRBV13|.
TGTGCCAGCAGCTTATCAGGTCCCACCGGGGAGCTGTTTTTT
CASSLSGPTGELFF
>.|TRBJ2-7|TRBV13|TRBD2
TGTGCCAGCAGCTTAGCCTCTAGCGGGGGCTCCTACGAGCAGTACTTC
CASSLASSGGSYEQYF
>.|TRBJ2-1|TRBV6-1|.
TGTGCCAGCACCCCAGGGTTCTACAATGAGCAGTTCTTC
CASTPGFYNEQFF
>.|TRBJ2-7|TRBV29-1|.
TGCAGCGTTGTTGCCAGGGAAAGCTCCTACGAGCAGTACTTC
CSVVARESSYEQYF
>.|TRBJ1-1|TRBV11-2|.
TGTGCCAGCAGCTTGGTAAAGGGCACTGAAGCTTTCTTT
CASSLVKGTEAFF
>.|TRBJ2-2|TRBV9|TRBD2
TGTGCCAGCAGCCATACGGGGGGTACCGGGGAGCTGTTTTTT
CASSHTGGTGELFF
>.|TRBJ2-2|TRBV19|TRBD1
TGTGCCAGTAGTATCCCCGGACAGGGGAAAAGCACCGGGGAGCTGTTTTTT
CASSIPGQGKSTGELFF
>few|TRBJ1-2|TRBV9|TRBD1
TGTGCCAGCAGCCCCAGACAGGGTCTTCACTATGGCTACACCTTC
CASSPRQGLHYGYTF
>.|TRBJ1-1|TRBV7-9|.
TGTGCCAGCAGCTTCGGACCTGAAGCTTTCTTT
CASSFGPEAFF
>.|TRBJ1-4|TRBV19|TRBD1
TGTGCCAGTAGTCCAGGGGGTAGGGGGTATGAAAAACTGTTTTTT
CASSPGGRGYEKLFF
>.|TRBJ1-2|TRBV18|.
TGTGCCAGCTCACCTGACTTATATGGCTACACCTTC
CASSPDLYGYTF
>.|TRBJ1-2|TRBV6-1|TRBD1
TGTGCCAGCAGTACGACAGGGGCCAGCTACACCTTC
CASSTTGASYTF
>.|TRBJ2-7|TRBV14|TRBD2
TGTGCCAGCAGCCAACAAGCGGGAGCCCGGCACGAGCAGTACTTC
CASSQQAGARHEQYF
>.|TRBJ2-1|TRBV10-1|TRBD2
TGCGCCAGCAGTGTCCCGGGAGGGGGTAATGAGCAGTTCTTC
CASSVPGGGNEQFF
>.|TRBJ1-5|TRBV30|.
TGTGCCTGGCGGAGGGGTCCAGCTCAGCCCCAGCATTTT
CAWRRGPAQPQHF
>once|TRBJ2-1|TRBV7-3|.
TGTGCCAGCAGCTATACTAGCTACAATGAGCAGTTCTTC
CASSYTSYNEQFF
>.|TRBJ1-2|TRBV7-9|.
TGTGCCAGCAGTGAAAGAGGACTCTATGGCTACACCTTC
CASSERGLYGYTF
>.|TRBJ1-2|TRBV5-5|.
TGTGCCAGCAGCTCCCGGACCGGGGCTAACTATGGCTACACCTTC
CASSSRTGANYGYTF
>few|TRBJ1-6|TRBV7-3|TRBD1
TGTGCCAGCAGTCAAGACAGGGGGCACTCACCCCTCCACTTT
CASSQDRGHSPLHF
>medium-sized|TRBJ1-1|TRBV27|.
TGTGCCAGCAGTTTTTCTCGGGAGGCTGAAGCTTTCTTT
CASSFSREAEAFF
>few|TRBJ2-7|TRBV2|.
TGTGCCAGCAGGGCCAACTACGAGCAGTACTTC
CASRANYEQYF
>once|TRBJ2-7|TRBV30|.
TGTGCCTGGAGTAAGGACAGCTACGAGCAGTACTTC
CAWSKDSYEQYF
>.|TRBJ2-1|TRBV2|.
TGTGCCAGCAGCGGAGGTACCAGCTCCTACAATGAGCAGTTCTTC
CASSGGTSSYNEQFF
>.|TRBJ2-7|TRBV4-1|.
TGCGCCAGCAGCCAAGATTTCCCAGGGCCGTACGAGCAGTACTTC
CASSQDFPGPYEQYF
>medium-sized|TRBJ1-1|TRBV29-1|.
TGCAGCTACAGCGCGGGGAACACTGAAGCTTTCTTT
CSYSAGNTEAFF